A single sample is the source of the 28 T cell receptor beta chains below, sequenced in a study of human T cells and chemical hapten exposure. As for time point: pre-sensitization, week 0. Treatment of the sample: therapeutic diphenylcyclopropenone sensitization with weekly scalp DPC. TCRdb ran MiXCR on the RACE reads and lists one entry per CDR3 protein. The sample contains 350,000 to 400,000 distinct CDR3 sequences, 5.1% of which appear only once. This material consisted of whole blood, taken in connection with sensitization to the hapten diphenylcyclopropenone (DPC). These receptors all come from a woman aged 45-60 years with alopecia areata. Some clones in this sample may be carry-over from other donors' samples.

This clonotype was seen repeatedly, ten times or more. V gene TRBV3-1 combines with J gene TRBJ1-5; 10 positions match TRBD1. The germline V gene has CDR1 LGHDT and CDR2 YNNKEL (reference sequence). This CDR3 contains 16 residues. The J segment lost 4 bases and the V segment lost 3 bases, leaving 6 bases of the junction unmatched. CDR3 residues: CASSQAGTGANQPQHF. As DNA, the CDR3 is TGTGCCAGCAGCCAGGCCGGGACAGGGGCAAATCAGCCCCAGCATTTT.

This clonotype was counted ten times or more. The V gene is TRBV2, the J gene TRBJ2-4, with D possibly TRBD2 on 5 matching bases. The V end was cut by 5 bases, the J end by 8 bases, with 19 bases between. The CDR3 is 15 residues long. CDR1 is SNHLY, CDR2 FYNNEI, per germline. Here the CDR3 reads CASSPRGGGVDIQYF. The CDR3 DNA follows: TGTGCCAGCAGTCCCCGGGGTGGCGGAGTGGACATTCAGTACTTC.

Here the CDR3 DNA reads TGTGCCAGCAGCCCCACAGGGAACGCCGTTTTCAACTATGGCTACACCTTC. Amino acids: CASSPTGNAVFNYGYTF. The J gene is TRBJ1-2, the V gene TRBV6-5; tentative D call: TRBD1 (6 bases). The CDR3 contains 17 residues. Germline V CDR1 and CDR2: MNHEY, SVGAGI. V gave up 6 bases and J gave up 2 bases, with 22 bases separating them.

The table lists this clonotype with a few counts. The rearrangement joins TRBV10-3 to TRBJ1-1; D is unclear. Trimming removed 7 bases at V and 2 bases at J, with 11 bases between. The CDR3 extends over 13 amino acids. Germline CDR1 reads ENHRY; CDR2 reads SYGVKD. CDR3 nucleotide sequence: TGTGCCATCACGGATAAATTCAACACTGAAGCTTTCTTT. Its translation is CAITDKFNTEAFF.

This clonotype was counted many times. The J gene is TRBJ1-1, the V gene TRBV2; 9 bases are shared with TRBD1. Germline values: CDR1 SNHLY, CDR2 FYNNEI. The CDR3 has 14 residues. The ends lost 8 bases at V and 5 bases at J; junction bases unmatched: 9. Here the CDR3 DNA reads TGTGCCAGCTCCCAAAACAGGGGGCTGACTGAAGCTTTCTTT. Translated, it gives CASSQNRGLTEAFF. The whole variable domain, filled in from reference TRBV2 and TRBJ1-1, reads EPEVTQTPSHQVTQMGQEVILRCVPISNHLYFYWYRQILGQKVEFLVSFYNNEISEKSEIFDDQFSVERPDGSNFTLKIRSTKLEDSAMYFCASSQNRGLTEAFFGQGTRLTVV.

In DNA form, the CDR3 reads TGCGCCAGCAGCTTGGGGGACAGGAGTCCTGAGACCCAGTACTTC. Encoded protein: CASSLGDRSPETQYF. The chain uses TRBV5-1 and TRBJ2-5; TRBD1 matches 8 bases. The germline V gene encodes CDR1 SGHRS and CDR2 YFSETQ. The CDR3 length is 15 residues. V dropped 0 bases and J dropped 5; count of bases not matched to a gene: 6.

This clonotype was detected a few times. The chain recombines TRBV27 with TRBJ2-2; 8 bases are a match to TRBD1. Trimming removed 1 base from V and 3 bases from J; junction bases left unmatched: 1. The CDR3 contains 15 residues. The V gene's germline CDR1 is MNHEY and CDR2 SMNVEV (reference sequence). The CDR3 here is CASSLWGQDTGELFF. The CDR3 DNA sequence: TGTGCCAGCAGTTTATGGGGACAGGACACCGGGGAGCTGTTTTTT.

The table lists this clonotype with many counts. This chain links TRBV5-1 with TRBJ2-3; D is unresolved. V lost 0 bases, J lost 4 bases, and 9 bases lay in between. In germline, CDR1 is SGHRS, CDR2 YFSETQ. The CDR3 length is 14 residues. The CDR3, as DNA: TGCGCCAGCAGCTTGGTAACGCTCCCAGATACGCAGTATTTT. It yields the protein CASSLVTLPDTQYF.

This clonotype was picked up many times. The chain joins TRBV7-9 to TRBJ2-1; tentatively, D is TRBD1 (5 bases). CDR3 length: 13 residues. Trimming removed 2 bases from V and 8 bases from J, with 10 bases in between. Germline CDR1 and CDR2: SEHNR and FQNEAQ (reference sequence). The CDR3: CASSLPGKDEQFF. In DNA form, the CDR3 reads TGTGCCAGCAGCTTACCAGGGAAGGATGAGCAGTTCTTC.

This clonotype was counted at least ten times. This rearrangement joins TRBV6-6 to TRBJ2-7; tentatively, D is TRBD1 or TRBD2 (5 bases each). Germline assignment: CDR1 MNHNY and CDR2 SVGAGI (reference sequence). The CDR3 contains 12 residues. The V and J ends lost 4 bases and 9 bases respectively, with 13 bases between them. The CDR3 DNA sequence: TGTGCCAGCAGTTCCGGGACGCCTGGGCAGTACTTC. It encodes CASSSGTPGQYF.

This clonotype was detected ten times or more. The chain links TRBV7-2 to TRBJ2-3; tentative D call: TRBD1 (5 bases). The V and J ends lost 4 bases and 4 bases respectively, with 12 bases between them. Germline V lookup: CDR1 SGHTA, CDR2 FQGNSA. The CDR3 runs to 14 residues. CDR3: CASSSRTFSDTQYF. The DNA for the CDR3 is TGTGCCAGCAGCTCCCGGACATTTTCAGATACGCAGTATTTT. The entire variable domain, with the rest obtained from reference TRBV7-2 and TRBJ2-3, is as follows: GAGVSQSPSNKVTEKGKDVELRCDPISGHTALYWYRQSLGQGLEFLIYFQGNSAPDKSGLPSDRFSAERTGGSVSTLTIQRTQQEDSAVYLCASSSRTFSDTQYFGPGTRLTVL.

This clonotype showed up just a few times. The chain couples TRBV5-5 to TRBJ2-1; D tentatively reads TRBD1 or TRBD2 (6 bases each). Between the trimmed V and J ends, which lost 0 bases and 1 base, there was a span of 14 bases. This CDR3 has 17 amino acids. The germline V gene encodes CDR1 SGHKS and CDR2 YYEKEE (reference sequence). CDR3 loop: CASSLVVGGRSYNEQFF. The CDR3 coding sequence is TGTGCCAGCAGCTTGGTCGTGGGGGGCAGGTCCTACAATGAGCAGTTCTTC.

This clonotype was found a few times. The chain has TRBV7-2 and TRBJ2-5, with 10 bases identical to TRBD2. In germline, CDR1 is SGHTA, CDR2 FQGNSA. The CDR3 runs 14 residues. J was trimmed by 4 bases and V by 6 bases; bases with no gene match: 5. This CDR3 is CASRSIAGGETQYF. CDR3 nucleotide sequence: TGTGCCAGCAGGAGTATAGCGGGAGGAGAGACCCAGTACTTC.

There are a few counts of this clonotype. One end of the junction varies from germline; a read error may be responsible. The chain links TRBV29-1 to TRBJ2-3, with a tentative D call TRBD2 (5 bases). The CDR3 runs to 8 residues. Germline V CDR1 and CDR2: SQVTM, ANQGSEA. CDR3 coding DNA: TGCAGCGTTTCACGGGGAGTTTTT. Amino acids: CSVSRGVF.

Many counts were recorded for this clonotype. This chain uses TRBV20-1 with TRBJ2-3; 9 bases are a match to TRBD2. Losses at the gene ends were 3 bases for V and 5 bases for J; bases not matched to a gene: 12. Germline V gene sequence: CDR1 DFQATT, CDR2 SNEGSKA (reference sequence). CDR3 size: 16 residues. CDR3 sequence: CSASSRRREGGDTQYF. The CDR3 nucleotides are TGCAGTGCTAGTTCACGAAGGCGGGAGGGGGGAGATACGCAGTATTTT.

The chain uses TRBV4-3 and TRBJ1-1, with TRBD1 matching 8 bases. This CDR3 is built from 17 residues. J was trimmed by 7 bases and V by 0 bases; bases with no gene match: 13. The germline gives CDR1 LGHNA, CDR2 YSLEER. The CDR3 nucleotides are TGCGCCAGCAGCCAAGACCACCGGGACAGGCAACCGTATGAAGCTTTCTTT. Protein sequence: CASSQDHRDRQPYEAFF.

This clonotype was counted only a few times. The V and J genes are TRBV6-2 or TRBV6-3 and TRBJ2-3; TRBD2 is a possible D gene (6 bases). CDR1 and CDR2 from the germline V gene are MNHEY and SVGEGT. The CDR3 contains 13 residues. V gave up 6 bases and J gave up 7 bases, with 14 bases separating them. DNA of the CDR3: TGTGCCAGCAGCGTGACTAGTAGTCATACGCAGTATTTT. Residues: CASSVTSSHTQYF.

This clonotype was observed many times. This chain connects TRBV6-5 to TRBJ2-7; 7 nucleotides match TRBD1. Looked up from germline, CDR1 is MNHEY and CDR2 is SVGAGI. Trimming cost V 4 bases and J 3 bases; bases outside gene matches: 3. This CDR3 region has 13 residues. The CDR3 loop reads CASSFRDSYEQYF. The DNA for the CDR3 is TGTGCCAGCAGTTTCCGGGACAGCTACGAGCAGTACTTC.

The chain recombines TRBV20-1 with TRBJ1-4, with D hard to call. The CDR3 consists of 15 residues. Germline assignment: CDR1 DFQATT and CDR2 SNEGSKA (reference sequence). V was cut by 3 bases and J by 3 bases, with 14 bases left in between. CDR3 DNA sequence: TGCAGTGCTAGCCCCATTTTTCAGGCTAATGAAAAACTGTTTTTT. Encoded protein: CSASPIFQANEKLFF.

This clonotype was detected ten times or more. The chain employs TRBV28 and TRBJ2-4, with 10 bases aligning to TRBD1. Per the germline V gene, CDR1 is MDHEN and CDR2 is SYDVKM. CDR3 size: 15 residues. V lost 3 bases to trimming and J lost 6 bases; unmatched junction nucleotides: 5. The CDR3 here is CASSFDRGRGNIQYF. As DNA, the CDR3 is TGTGCCAGCAGTTTTGACAGGGGGCGGGGAAACATTCAGTACTTC.

This clonotype appeared many times. This sequence joins TRBV25-1 and TRBJ2-4; D may be TRBD1 (6 bases). The CDR3 covers 12 residues. Germline values: CDR1 MGHDK, CDR2 SYGVNS. V lost 5 bases, J lost 15 bases, and 17 bases lay in between. The CDR3 protein is CASSRITGPLYF. CDR3 bases: TGTGCCAGCAGTCGGATCACAGGGCCTCTGTACTTC. The full variable domain, rest sourced from reference TRBV25-1 and TRBJ2-4, is EADIYQTPRYLVIGTGKKITLECSQTMGHDKMYWYQQDPGMELHLIHYSYGVNSTEKGDLSSESTVSRIRTEHFPLTLESARPSHTSQYLCASSRITGPLYFGAGTRLSVL.

The sample holds many counts of this clonotype. The rearrangement uses TRBV12-3 or TRBV12-4 and TRBJ2-1; possible D gene TRBD1, 5 bases. Trimming took off 7 bases at V and 6 bases at J, with 10 bases between the two ends. This CDR3 is built from 12 residues. CDR3 DNA sequence: TGTGCCAGCAAGCAGGGCGCCAATGAGCAGTTCTTC. Protein sequence: CASKQGANEQFF.

The CDR3 loop is CASSRRGSGEAFF. CDR3 coding DNA: TGTGCCAGCAGTCGCAGGGGTTCCGGTGAAGCTTTCTTT. The rearrangement joins TRBV6-6 to TRBJ1-1; TRBD1 might be the D (6 bases). This CDR3 contains 13 residues. The V gene lost 5 bases and the J gene lost 7 bases, with 14 bases spanning the gap. Germline V gene data show CDR1 as MNHNY and CDR2 as SVGAGI (reference sequence).

The table lists this clonotype with many counts. The rearrangement joins TRBV6-1 to TRBJ2-1; unclear D gene. From germline, CDR1 is MNHNS and CDR2 SASEGT. Trimming cost V 3 bases and J 2 bases, with 11 bases left between them. CDR3 size: 15 residues. This chain's CDR3 is CASSDPSFTYNEQFF. The CDR3 region has the DNA TGTGCCAGCAGTGACCCCAGCTTCACCTACAATGAGCAGTTCTTC.

This clonotype has ten or more counts. V usage is TRBV27 and J usage is TRBJ2-3; D is perhaps TRBD2 (7 bases). V was trimmed by 2 bases and J by 1 base, leaving 10 bases between them. CDR1 MNHEY and CDR2 SMNVEV come from the germline V gene (reference sequence). The length of the CDR3 is 15 residues. CDR3 DNA: TGTGCCAGCAGTTTAGTGCGGGGGCGCACAGATACGCAGTATTTT. Translation: CASSLVRGRTDTQYF.

The J gene is TRBJ2-7, the V gene TRBV20-1; 9 positions agree with TRBD2. The germline V gene has CDR1 DFQATT and CDR2 SNEGSKA (reference sequence). V lost 8 bases to trimming and J lost 5 bases; unmatched junction nucleotides: 10. The CDR3 contains 13 residues. The CDR3 spells CSTTLAGLNEQYF. The CDR3 DNA reads TGCAGTACGACCCTAGCGGGATTGAACGAGCAGTACTTC.

This clonotype was picked up a small number of times. The CDR3 DNA follows: TGCAGCGTTGAAGATGACAGGTACGAGCAGTACTTC. It translates to CSVEDDRYEQYF. The chain uses TRBV29-1 and TRBJ2-7; tentatively, D is TRBD1 (6 bases). CDR3 length: 12 residues. Trimming took off 0 bases at V and 4 bases at J, with 7 bases between the two ends. Per germline, CDR1 SQVTM and CDR2 ANQGSEA.

This clonotype showed up many times. The rearrangement joins TRBV5-6 to TRBJ2-6; D is ambiguous. V gave up 2 bases and J gave up 0 bases, with 6 bases separating them. Per the germline V gene, CDR1 is SGHDT and CDR2 is YYEEEE. The length of the CDR3 is 15 residues. The CDR3 DNA reads as TGTGCCAGCAGCTTCGGAATCTCTGGGGCCAACGTCCTGACTTTC. Translated: CASSFGISGANVLTF.